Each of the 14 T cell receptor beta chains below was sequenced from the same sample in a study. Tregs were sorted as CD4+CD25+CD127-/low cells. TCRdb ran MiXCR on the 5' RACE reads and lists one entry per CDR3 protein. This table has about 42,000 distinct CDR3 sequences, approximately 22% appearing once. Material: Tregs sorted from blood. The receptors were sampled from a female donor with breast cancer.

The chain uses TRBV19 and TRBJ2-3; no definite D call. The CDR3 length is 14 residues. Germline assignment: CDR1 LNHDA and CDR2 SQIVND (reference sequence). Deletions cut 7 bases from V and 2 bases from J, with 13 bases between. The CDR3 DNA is TGTGCCAGTAATTACGGCACATACACAGATACGCAGTATTTT. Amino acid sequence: CASNYGTYTDTQYF.

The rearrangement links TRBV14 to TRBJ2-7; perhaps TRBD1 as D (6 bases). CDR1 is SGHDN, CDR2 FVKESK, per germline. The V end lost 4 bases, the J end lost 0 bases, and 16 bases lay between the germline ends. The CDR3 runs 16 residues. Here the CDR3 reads CASSRIQGSRSYEQYF. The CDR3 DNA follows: TGTGCCAGCAGCCGGATACAGGGTTCTCGCTCCTACGAGCAGTACTTC.

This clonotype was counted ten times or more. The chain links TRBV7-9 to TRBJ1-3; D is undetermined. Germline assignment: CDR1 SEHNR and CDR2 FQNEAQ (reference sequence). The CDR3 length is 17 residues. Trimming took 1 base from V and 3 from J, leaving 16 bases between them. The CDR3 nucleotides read TGTGCCAGCAGCTTAGTTAGGTCCAGAACCCATGGAAACACCATATATTTT. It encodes CASSLVRSRTHGNTIYF.

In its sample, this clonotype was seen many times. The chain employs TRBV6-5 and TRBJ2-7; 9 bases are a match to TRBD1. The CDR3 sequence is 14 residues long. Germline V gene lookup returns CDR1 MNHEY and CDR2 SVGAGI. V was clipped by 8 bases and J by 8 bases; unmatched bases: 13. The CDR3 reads CASRPGQGWVKQYF. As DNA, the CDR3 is TGTGCCAGCCGACCGGGACAGGGTTGGGTTAAGCAGTACTTC.

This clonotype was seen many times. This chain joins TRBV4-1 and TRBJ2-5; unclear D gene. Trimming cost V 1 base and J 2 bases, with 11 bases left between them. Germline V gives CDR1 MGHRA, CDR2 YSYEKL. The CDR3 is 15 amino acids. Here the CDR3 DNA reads TGCGCCAGCAGCCAAGGGTACGCGGATCAAGAGACCCAGTACTTC. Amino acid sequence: CASSQGYADQETQYF.

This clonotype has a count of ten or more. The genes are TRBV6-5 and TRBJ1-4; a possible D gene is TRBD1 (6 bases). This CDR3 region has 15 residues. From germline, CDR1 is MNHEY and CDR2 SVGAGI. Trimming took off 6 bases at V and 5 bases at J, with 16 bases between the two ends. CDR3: CASSLGSGANEKLFF. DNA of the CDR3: TGTGCCAGCAGCCTCGGGTCAGGGGCGAATGAAAAACTGTTTTTT.

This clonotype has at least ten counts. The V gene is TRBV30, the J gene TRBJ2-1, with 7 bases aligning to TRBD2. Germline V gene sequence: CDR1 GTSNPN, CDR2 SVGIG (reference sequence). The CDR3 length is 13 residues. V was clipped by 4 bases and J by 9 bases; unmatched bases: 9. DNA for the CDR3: TGTGCCTGGACCGAGGGAGGGCCAGGTGAGCAGTTCTTC. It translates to CAWTEGGPGEQFF.

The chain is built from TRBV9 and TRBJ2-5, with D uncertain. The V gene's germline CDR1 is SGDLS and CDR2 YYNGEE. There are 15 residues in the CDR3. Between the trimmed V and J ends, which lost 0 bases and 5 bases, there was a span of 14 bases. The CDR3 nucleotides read TGTGCCAGCAGCGTAGGCCAGGCCCTGAGGGAGACCCAGTACTTC. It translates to CASSVGQALRETQYF.

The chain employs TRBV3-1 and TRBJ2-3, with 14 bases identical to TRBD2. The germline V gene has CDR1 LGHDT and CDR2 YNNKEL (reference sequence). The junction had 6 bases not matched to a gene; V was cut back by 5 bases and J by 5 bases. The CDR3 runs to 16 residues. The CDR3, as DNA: TGTGCCAGCAGCGAGGGACTAGCGGGAGTCATAGATACGCAGTATTTT. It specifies CASSEGLAGVIDTQYF.

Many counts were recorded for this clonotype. CDR3 in amino acids: CSARGTDEFPEAFF. CDR3 sequence (DNA): TGCAGTGCTCGCGGGACAGATGAGTTCCCTGAAGCTTTCTTT. The chain joins TRBV20-1 to TRBJ1-1, with 7 bases aligning to TRBD1. The trim removed 5 bases at V and 6 bases at J, leaving 12 bases unmatched. Germline-derived CDR1 and CDR2 are DFQATT and SNEGSKA (reference sequence). This CDR3 contains 14 residues.

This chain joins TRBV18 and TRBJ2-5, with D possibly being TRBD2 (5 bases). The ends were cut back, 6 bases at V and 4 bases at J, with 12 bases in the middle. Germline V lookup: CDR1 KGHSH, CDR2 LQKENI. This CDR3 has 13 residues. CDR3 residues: CASSLSEGETQYF. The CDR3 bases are TGTGCCAGCTCCCTTTCCGAGGGAGAGACCCAGTACTTC.

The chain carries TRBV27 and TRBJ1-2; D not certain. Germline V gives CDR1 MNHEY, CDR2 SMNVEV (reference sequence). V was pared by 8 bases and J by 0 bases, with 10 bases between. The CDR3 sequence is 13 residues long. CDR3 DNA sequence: TGTGCCAGCCGGGTCGGTCCTAACTATGGCTACACCTTC. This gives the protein CASRVGPNYGYTF.

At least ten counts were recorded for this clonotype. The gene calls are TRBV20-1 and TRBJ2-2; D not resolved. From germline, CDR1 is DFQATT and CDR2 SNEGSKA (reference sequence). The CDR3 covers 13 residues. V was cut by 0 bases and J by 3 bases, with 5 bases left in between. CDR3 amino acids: CSARDDYTGELFF. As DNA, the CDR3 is TGCAGTGCTAGAGATGACTACACCGGGGAGCTGTTTTTT.

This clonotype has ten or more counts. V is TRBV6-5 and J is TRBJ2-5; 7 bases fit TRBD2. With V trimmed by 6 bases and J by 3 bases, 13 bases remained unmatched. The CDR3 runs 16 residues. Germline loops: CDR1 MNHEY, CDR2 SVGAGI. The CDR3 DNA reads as TGTGCCAGCAGCCCAGTGGCAGCGGGGTGGAAAGAGACCCAGTACTTC. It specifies CASSPVAAGWKETQYF.